The clone carrying this T cell receptor (beta chain) came up a few times. Its antigen is still unknown. These data originate in a study of shared clonotypes between healthy human individuals. The wider study: CD8 memory received one plate per donor, CD8 naive two, CD4 memory three and CD4 naive three.

The study, taken as a whole, reports: The generation probabilities recorded for non-shared clonotypes fell below those of clonotypes shared by all four donors.

The germline V gene encodes CDR1 SNHLY and CDR2 FYNNEI. The CDR3 sequence is 14 residues long. The V segment lost 6 bases and the J segment 9 bases; nucleotides outside the gene matches: 8. The study drew all its donors from Caucasian adults living in Nashville, Tennessee. Data came from immunoSEQ multiplex PCR; TCRdb stores just in-frame clones and leaves some out. The sample includes roughly 1 million clones, around 75% of them seen just once. The sequence came from a young man in good health. Sequenced: memory CD4+ T cells sorted from blood. The subset: CD45RA-negative fraction. The gene calls are TRBV2 and TRBJ1-6; 7 nucleotides agree with TRBD1. The CDR3 DNA reads as TGTGCCAGCAGGCAGACAGGGACGGGTTCACCCCTCCACTTT. Translated: CASRQTGTGSPLHF.